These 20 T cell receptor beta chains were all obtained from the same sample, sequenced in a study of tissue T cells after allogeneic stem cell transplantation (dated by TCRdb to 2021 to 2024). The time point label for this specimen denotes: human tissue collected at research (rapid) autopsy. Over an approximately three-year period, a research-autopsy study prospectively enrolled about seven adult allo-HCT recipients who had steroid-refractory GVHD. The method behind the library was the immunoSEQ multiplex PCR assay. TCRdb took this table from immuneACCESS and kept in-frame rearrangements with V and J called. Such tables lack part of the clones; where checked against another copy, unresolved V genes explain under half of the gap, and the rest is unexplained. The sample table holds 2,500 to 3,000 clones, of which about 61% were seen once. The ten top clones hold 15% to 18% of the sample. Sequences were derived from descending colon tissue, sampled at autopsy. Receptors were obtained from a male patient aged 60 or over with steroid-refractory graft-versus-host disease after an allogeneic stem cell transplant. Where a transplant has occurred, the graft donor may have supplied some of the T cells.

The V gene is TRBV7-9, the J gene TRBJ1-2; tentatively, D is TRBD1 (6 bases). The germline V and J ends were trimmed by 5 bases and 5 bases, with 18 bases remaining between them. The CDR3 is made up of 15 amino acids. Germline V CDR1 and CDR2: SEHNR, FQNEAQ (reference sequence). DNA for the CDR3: TGTGCCAGCAGCCGGACAGCCCAAAGTTCTTATGGCTACACCTTC. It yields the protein CASSRTAQSSYGYTF.

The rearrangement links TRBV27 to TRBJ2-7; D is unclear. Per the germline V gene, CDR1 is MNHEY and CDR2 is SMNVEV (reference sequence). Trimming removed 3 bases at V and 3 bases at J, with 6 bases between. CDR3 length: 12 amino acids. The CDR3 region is CASSFNSYEQYF. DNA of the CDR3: TGTGCCAGCAGTTTTAACAGCTACGAGCAGTACTTC.

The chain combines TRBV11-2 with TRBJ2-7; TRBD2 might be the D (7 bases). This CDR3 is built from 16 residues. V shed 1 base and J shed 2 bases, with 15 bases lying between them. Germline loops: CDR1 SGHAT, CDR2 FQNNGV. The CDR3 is CASSLVAARGPYEQYF. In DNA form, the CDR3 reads TGTGCCAGCAGCTTAGTGGCCGCGCGGGGGCCCTACGAGCAGTACTTC.

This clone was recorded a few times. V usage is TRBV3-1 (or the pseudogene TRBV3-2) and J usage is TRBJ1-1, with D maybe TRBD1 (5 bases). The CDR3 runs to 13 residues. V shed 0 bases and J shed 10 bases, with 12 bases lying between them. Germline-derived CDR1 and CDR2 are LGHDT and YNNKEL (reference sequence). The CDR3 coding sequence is TGTGCCAGCAGCCAAGAAACAGGCAAGTTAGCTTTCTTT. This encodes CASSQETGKLAFF.

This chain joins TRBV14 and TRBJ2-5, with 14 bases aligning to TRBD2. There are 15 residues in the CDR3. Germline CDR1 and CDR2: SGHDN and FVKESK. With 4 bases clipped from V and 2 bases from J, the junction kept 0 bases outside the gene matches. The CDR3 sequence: CASSRLAGGQETQYF. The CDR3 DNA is TGTGCCAGCAGCCGACTAGCGGGGGGGCAAGAGACCCAGTACTTC.

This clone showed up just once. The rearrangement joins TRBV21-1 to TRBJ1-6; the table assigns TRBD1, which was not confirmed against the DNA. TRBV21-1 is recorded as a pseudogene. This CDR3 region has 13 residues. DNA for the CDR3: TGTGCCAGTCTTACAGTATCAAATTCACCCCTCCACTTT. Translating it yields CASLTVSNSPLHF.

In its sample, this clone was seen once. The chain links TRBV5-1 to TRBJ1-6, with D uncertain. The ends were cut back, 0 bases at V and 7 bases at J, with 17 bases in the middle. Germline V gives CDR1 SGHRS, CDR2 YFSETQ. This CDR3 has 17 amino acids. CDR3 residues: CASSLASSTDTNSPLHF. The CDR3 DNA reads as TGCGCCAGCAGCTTGGCAAGCTCGACGGATACAAATTCACCCCTCCACTTT.

CDR3 residues: CASSWAWAVAKNIQYF. CDR3 DNA: TGTGCCAGCAGTTGGGCTTGGGCTGTGGCCAAAAACATTCAGTACTTC. This chain connects TRBV27 to TRBJ2-4; D unclear. This CDR3 contains 16 residues. The germline V gene has CDR1 MNHEY and CDR2 SMNVEV (reference sequence). The V gene lost 4 bases and the J gene lost 1 base, with 14 bases spanning the gap.

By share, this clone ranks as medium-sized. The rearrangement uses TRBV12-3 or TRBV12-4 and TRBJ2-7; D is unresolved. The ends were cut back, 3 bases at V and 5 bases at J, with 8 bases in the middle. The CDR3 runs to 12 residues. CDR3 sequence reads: CASSFRRNEQYF. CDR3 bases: TGTGCCAGCAGTTTTCGGCGGAACGAGCAGTACTTC.

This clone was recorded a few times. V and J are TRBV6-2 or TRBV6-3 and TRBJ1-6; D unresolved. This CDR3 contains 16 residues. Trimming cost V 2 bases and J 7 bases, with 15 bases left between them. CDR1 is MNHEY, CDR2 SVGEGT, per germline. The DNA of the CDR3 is TGTGCCAGCAGTTACGCTACACGGGGTACAAATTCACCCCTCCACTTT. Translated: CASSYATRGTNSPLHF.

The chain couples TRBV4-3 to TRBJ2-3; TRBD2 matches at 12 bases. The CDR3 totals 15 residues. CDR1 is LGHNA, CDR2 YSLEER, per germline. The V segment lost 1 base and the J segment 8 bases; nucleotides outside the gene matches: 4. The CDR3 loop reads CASSQGLAGAITQYF. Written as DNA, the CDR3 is TGCGCCAGCAGCCAAGGACTAGCGGGGGCTATTACGCAGTATTTT.

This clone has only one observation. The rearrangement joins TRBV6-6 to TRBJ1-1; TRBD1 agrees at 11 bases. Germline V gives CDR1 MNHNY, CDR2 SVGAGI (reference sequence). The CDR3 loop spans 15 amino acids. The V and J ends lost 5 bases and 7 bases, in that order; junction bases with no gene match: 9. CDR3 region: CASSTRDRGVREAFF. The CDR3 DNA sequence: TGTGCCAGCAGTACCCGGGACAGGGGGGTTCGTGAAGCTTTCTTT.

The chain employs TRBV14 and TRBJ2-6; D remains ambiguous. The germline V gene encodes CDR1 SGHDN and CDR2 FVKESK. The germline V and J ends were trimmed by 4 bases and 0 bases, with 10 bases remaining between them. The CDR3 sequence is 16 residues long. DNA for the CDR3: TGTGCCAGCAGCCGAGAGTTACTCTCTGGGGCCAACGTCCTGACTTTC. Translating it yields CASSRELLSGANVLTF.

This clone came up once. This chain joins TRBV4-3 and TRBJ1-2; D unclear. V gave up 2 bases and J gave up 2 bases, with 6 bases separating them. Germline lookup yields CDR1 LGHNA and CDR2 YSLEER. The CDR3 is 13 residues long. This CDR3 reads CASSQIPNYGYTF. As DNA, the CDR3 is TGCGCCAGCAGCCAAATCCCCAACTATGGCTACACCTTC.

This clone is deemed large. CDR3 region: CASSYVGTVERPLHF. The DNA of the CDR3 is TGTGCCAGCAGTTATGTTGGGACAGTAGAAAGGCCCCTCCACTTT. The chain recombines TRBV6-5 with TRBJ1-6; the match to TRBD1 covers 7 bases. Germline V lookup: CDR1 MNHEY, CDR2 SVGAGI. V lost 3 bases to trimming and J lost 13 bases; unmatched junction nucleotides: 12. The CDR3 covers 15 residues.

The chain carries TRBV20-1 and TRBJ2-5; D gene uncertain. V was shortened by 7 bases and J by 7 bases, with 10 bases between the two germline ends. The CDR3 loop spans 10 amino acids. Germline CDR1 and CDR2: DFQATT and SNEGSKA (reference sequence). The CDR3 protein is CSVGAATQYF. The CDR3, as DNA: TGCAGTGTGGGCGCAGCGACCCAGTACTTC.

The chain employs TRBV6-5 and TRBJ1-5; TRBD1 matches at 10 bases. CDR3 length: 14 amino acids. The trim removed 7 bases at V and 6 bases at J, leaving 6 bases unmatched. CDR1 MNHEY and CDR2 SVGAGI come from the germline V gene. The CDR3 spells CASTGTGVSQPQHF. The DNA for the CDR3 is TGTGCCAGCACCGGGACAGGGGTGAGTCAGCCCCAGCATTTT.

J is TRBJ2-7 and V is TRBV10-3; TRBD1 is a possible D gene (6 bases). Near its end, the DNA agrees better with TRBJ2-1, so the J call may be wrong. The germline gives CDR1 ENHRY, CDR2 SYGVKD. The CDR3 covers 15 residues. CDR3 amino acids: CAIKGQGGSNNEQFF. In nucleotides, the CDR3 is TGTGCCATCAAAGGGCAAGGGGGATCAAACAATGAGCAGTTCTTC.

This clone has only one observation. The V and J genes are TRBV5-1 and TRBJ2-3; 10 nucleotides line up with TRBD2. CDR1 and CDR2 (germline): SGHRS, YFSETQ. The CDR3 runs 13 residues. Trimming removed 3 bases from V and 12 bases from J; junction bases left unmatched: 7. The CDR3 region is CASSSNSGGAQYF. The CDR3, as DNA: TGCGCCAGCAGCTCAAACAGCGGGGGGGCCCAGTATTTT.

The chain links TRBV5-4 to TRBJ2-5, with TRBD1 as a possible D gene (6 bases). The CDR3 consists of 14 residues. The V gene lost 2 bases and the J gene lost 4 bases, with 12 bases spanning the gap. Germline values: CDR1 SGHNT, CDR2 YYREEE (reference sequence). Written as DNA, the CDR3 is TGTGCCAGCAGCTTTGGCAGGGGCCTAGAGACCCAGTACTTC. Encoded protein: CASSFGRGLETQYF.